These T cell receptor beta chains were read from a single sample in a study of blood T cells in healthy people across ages. TCRdb ran MiXCR on the 5' RACE reads and lists one entry per CDR3 protein. The sample consists of roughly 1.5 million distinct CDR3 sequences, about 45% of them appearing once. Material: blood. The receptors derive from a woman between 18 and 30 years old in good health. The CDR3 runs from the conserved cysteine through the conserved F or W. The D gene is left open where the match is weak. Size values are once, few and many counts, or a class for expanded clones, and some rows have none.

D	V	size	length	J	CDR3	DNA
-	TRBV4-3	-	20	TRBJ2-1	CASSQAPLTRLGRTYNEQFF	TGCGCCAGCAGCCAAGCTCCCTTAACAAGACTAGGACGGACCTACAATGAGCAGTTCTTC
-	TRBV6-1	-	13	TRBJ1-1	CASFGDMNTEAFF	TGTGCCAGTTTTGGGGACATGAACACTGAAGCTTTCTTT
-	TRBV5-5	few	14	TRBJ2-1	CASSLRQGVNEQFF	TGTGCCAGCAGCTTGCGGCAGGGCGTCAATGAGCAGTTCTTC
-	TRBV27	-	15	TRBJ2-3	CASSLGRPTTDTQYF	TGTGCCAGCAGTTTGGGGCGGCCAACCACAGATACGCAGTATTTT
-	TRBV6-5	few	16	TRBJ2-7	CASSYGSRSSYNEQYF	TGTGCCAGCAGTTACGGGTCCAGAAGCTCCTACAATGAGCAGTACTTC
-	TRBV11-2	-	17	TRBJ2-1	CASSSAIYGRSYNEQFF	TGTGCCAGCAGCTCAGCTATCTACGGACGCTCCTACAATGAGCAGTTCTTC
TRBD2	TRBV6-2/TRBV6-3	few	15	TRBJ2-7	CASSYGTSGSVEQYF	TGTGCCAGCAGTTACGGGACTAGCGGGAGTGTCGAGCAGTACTTC
-	TRBV7-2	many	15	TRBJ2-1	CASSLDGRDYNEQFF	TGTGCCAGCAGCTTAGACGGCAGGGACTACAATGAGCAGTTCTTC
-	TRBV12-3/TRBV12-4	-	14	TRBJ2-2	CASSLLGYTGELFF	TGTGCCAGCAGTTTACTGGGCTACACCGGGGAGCTGTTTTTT
-	TRBV6-5	-	15	TRBJ2-1	CASAEVTSSYNEQFF	TGTGCCAGCGCGGAAGTTACTAGTTCCTACAATGAGCAGTTCTTC
-	TRBV3-1	-	15	TRBJ1-5	CASSPRVGVNQPQHF	TGTGCCAGCAGCCCGAGGGTGGGAGTAAATCAGCCCCAGCATTTT
-	TRBV29-1	-	15	TRBJ2-3	CSVASGATPTDTQYF	TGCAGCGTTGCGTCCGGGGCTACCCCCACAGATACGCAGTATTTT
-	TRBV29-1	-	16	TRBJ2-1	CSVVPGVASAYNEQFF	TGCAGCGTTGTCCCAGGGGTGGCTAGCGCATACAATGAGCAGTTCTTC
TRBD2	TRBV18	-	16	TRBJ2-1	CASSERRYSGNNEQFF	TGTGCCAGCTCAGAACGTCGGTATAGCGGGAACAATGAGCAGTTCTTC
-	TRBV10-3	-	12	TRBJ2-1	CAISDPGAEQFF	TGTGCCATCAGTGATCCCGGGGCAGAGCAGTTCTTC
-	TRBV29-1	-	14	TRBJ2-7	CSVAVGGVGYEQYF	TGCAGCGTTGCCGTGGGGGGAGTCGGCTACGAGCAGTACTTC
-	TRBV6-5	few	15	TRBJ2-6	CASSPFLSGANVLTF	TGTGCCAGCAGCCCGTTCCTCTCTGGGGCCAACGTCCTGACTTTC
-	TRBV7-2	-	15	TRBJ2-1	CASSLDLAPYNEQFF	TGTGCCAGCAGCTTAGACTTGGCCCCCTACAATGAGCAGTTCTTC
TRBD2	TRBV5-5	few	17	TRBJ2-1	CASSHLLAGVGYNEQFF	TGTGCCAGCAGCCACTTACTAGCGGGAGTCGGGTACAATGAGCAGTTCTTC
-	TRBV2	-	15	TRBJ2-5	CASSAQTSVGETQYF	TGTGCCAGCAGTGCTCAGACTTCTGTAGGAGAGACCCAGTACTTC
-	TRBV12-3/TRBV12-4	few	14	TRBJ2-5	CASSLSGVKETQYF	TGTGCCAGCAGTCTTTCCGGGGTGAAAGAGACCCAGTACTTC
-	TRBV29-1	-	14	TRBJ2-3	CSEAGGLNTDTQYF	TGCAGCGAGGCCGGGGGCTTGAACACAGATACGCAGTATTTT
-	TRBV3-1	-	13	TRBJ1-1	CASSQVGEAEAFF	TGTGCCAGCAGCCAAGTAGGGGAGGCTGAAGCTTTCTTT
TRBD1	TRBV12-3/TRBV12-4	-	18	TRBJ1-1	CASSLLDRGLVRNTEAFF	TGTGCCAGCAGTCTCCTCGACAGGGGGCTGGTTAGGAACACTGAAGCTTTCTTT
-	TRBV24-1	few	13	TRBJ1-5	CATQVHSNQPQHF	TGTGCCACCCAAGTCCATAGCAATCAGCCCCAGCATTTT
-	TRBV12-3/TRBV12-4	-	14	TRBJ1-5	CASSATYPNQPQHF	TGTGCCAGCAGTGCGACCTATCCCAATCAGCCCCAGCATTTT
-	TRBV18	-	16	TRBJ1-5	CASSPGSQARNQPQHF	TGTGCCAGCTCACCGGGCAGCCAGGCTCGCAATCAGCCCCAGCATTTT
-	TRBV7-9	-	14	TRBJ1-1	CASSLEGKRTEAFF	TGTGCCAGCAGCTTAGAAGGGAAGCGCACTGAAGCTTTCTTT
-	TRBV27	few	16	TRBJ2-2	CASSLAYLGGTGELFF	TGTGCCAGCAGTTTAGCGTACCTAGGCGGGACCGGGGAGCTGTTTTTT
-	TRBV9	-	13	TRBJ2-7	CASSVGVGSERYF	-